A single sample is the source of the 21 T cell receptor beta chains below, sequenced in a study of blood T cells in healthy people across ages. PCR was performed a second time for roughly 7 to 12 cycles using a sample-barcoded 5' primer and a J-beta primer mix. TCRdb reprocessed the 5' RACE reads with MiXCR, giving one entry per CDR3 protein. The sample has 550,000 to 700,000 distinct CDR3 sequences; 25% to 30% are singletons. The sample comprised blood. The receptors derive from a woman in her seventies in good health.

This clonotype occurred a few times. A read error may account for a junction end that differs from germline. This chain's CDR3 is CASSLLALAADQGTQYF. The CDR3 nucleotides are TGTGCCAGCAGTCTCCTGGCGTTAGCGGCGGACCAAGGGACCCAGTACTTC. V gene TRBV2 combines with J gene TRBJ2-5, with TRBD2 as a possible D gene (6 bases). From germline, CDR1 is SNHLY and CDR2 FYNNEI. This CDR3 has 17 residues.

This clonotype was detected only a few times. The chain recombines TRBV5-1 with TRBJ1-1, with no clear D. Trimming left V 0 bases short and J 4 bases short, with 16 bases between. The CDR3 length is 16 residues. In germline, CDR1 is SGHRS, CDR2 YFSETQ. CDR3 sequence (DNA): TGCGCCAGCAGCTTGGATACAGCCTCAATGGGCACTGAAGCTTTCTTT. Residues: CASSLDTASMGTEAFF.

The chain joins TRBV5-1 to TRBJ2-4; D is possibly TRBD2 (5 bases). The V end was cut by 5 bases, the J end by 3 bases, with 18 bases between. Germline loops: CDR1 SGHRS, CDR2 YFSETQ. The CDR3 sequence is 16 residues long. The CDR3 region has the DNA TGCGCCAGCAGGCCCGGTTGGGGAGCGGACAAAAACATTCAGTACTTC. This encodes CASRPGWGADKNIQYF.

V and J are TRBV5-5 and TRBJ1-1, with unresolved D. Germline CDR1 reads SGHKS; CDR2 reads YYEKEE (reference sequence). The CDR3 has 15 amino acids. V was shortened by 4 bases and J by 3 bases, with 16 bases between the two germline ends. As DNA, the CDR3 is TGTGCCAGCAGCCCAAACAGCCTACAAGACACTGAAGCTTTCTTT. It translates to CASSPNSLQDTEAFF.

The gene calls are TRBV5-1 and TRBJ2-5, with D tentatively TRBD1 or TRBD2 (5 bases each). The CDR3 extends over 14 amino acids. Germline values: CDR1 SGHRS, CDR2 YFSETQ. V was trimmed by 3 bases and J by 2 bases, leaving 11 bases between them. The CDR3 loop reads CASSYTGPQETQYF. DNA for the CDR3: TGCGCCAGCAGCTACACGGGACCACAAGAGACCCAGTACTTC.

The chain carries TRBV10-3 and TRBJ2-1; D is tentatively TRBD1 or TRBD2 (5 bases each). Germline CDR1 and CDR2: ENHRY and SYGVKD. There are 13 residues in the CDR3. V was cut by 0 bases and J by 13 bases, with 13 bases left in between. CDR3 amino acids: CAISESAGTLQFF. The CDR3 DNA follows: TGTGCCATCAGTGAGTCGGCAGGGACCTTACAGTTCTTC.

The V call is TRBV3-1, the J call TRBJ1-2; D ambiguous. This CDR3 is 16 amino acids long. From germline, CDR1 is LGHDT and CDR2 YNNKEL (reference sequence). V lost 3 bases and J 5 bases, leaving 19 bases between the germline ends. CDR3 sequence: CASSQDKSFLTYGYTF. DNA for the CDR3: TGTGCCAGCAGCCAGGATAAGAGTTTTTTGACTTATGGCTACACCTTC.

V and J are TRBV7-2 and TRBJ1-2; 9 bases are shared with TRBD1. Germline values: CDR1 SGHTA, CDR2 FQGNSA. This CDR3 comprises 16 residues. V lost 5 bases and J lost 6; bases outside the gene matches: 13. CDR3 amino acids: CASSRSWVTGGDGYTF. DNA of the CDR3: TGTGCCAGCAGCCGGAGCTGGGTAACAGGGGGCGATGGCTACACCTTC.

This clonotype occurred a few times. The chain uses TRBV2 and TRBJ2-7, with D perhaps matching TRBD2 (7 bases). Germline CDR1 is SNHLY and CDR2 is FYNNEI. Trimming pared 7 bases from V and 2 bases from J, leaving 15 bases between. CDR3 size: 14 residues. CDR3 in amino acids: CASKGGGAPYEQYF. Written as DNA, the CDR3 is TGTGCCAGCAAGGGTGGGGGGGCCCCCTACGAGCAGTACTTC.

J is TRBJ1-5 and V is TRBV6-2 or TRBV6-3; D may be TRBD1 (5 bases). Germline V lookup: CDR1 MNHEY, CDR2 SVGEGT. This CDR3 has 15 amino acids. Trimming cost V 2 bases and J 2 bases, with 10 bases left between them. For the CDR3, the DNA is TGTGCCAGCAGTTACGCAGGGATGGGCAATCAGCCCCAGCATTTT. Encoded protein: CASSYAGMGNQPQHF.

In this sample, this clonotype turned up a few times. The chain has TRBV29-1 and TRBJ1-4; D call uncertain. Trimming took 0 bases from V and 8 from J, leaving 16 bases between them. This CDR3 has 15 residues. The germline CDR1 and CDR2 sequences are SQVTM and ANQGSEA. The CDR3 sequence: CSVEDIVTGGEKLFF. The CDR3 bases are TGCAGCGTTGAAGATATTGTGACCGGAGGGGAAAAACTGTTTTTT.

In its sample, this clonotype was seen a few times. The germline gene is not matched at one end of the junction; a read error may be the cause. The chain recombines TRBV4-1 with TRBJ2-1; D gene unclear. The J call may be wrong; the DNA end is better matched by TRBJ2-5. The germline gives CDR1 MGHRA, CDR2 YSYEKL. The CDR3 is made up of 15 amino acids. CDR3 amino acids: CASSQDPRSGETQYF. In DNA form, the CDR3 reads TGCGCTAGCAGCCAAGATCCTCGGTCAGGAGAGACCCAGTACTTC.

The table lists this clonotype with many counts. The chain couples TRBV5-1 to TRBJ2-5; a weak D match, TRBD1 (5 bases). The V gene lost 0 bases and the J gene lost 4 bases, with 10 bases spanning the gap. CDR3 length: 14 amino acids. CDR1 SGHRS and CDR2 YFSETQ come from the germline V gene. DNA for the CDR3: TGCGCCAGCAGCTTGGGGTCAGGGCCAGAGACCCAGTACTTC. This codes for CASSLGSGPETQYF.

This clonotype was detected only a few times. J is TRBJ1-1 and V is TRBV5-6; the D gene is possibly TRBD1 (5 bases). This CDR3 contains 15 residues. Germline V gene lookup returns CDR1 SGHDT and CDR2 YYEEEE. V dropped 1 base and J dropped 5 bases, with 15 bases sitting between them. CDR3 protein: CASSLKGKSRTEAFF. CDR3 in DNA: TGTGCCAGCAGCTTGAAGGGGAAGAGTCGAACTGAAGCTTTCTTT. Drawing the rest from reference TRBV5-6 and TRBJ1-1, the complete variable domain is DAGVTQSPTHLIKTRGQQVTLRCSPKSGHDTVSWYQQALGQGPQFIFQYYEEEERQRGNFPDRFSGHQFPNYSSELNVNALLLGDSALYLCASSLKGKSRTEAFFGQGTRLTVV.

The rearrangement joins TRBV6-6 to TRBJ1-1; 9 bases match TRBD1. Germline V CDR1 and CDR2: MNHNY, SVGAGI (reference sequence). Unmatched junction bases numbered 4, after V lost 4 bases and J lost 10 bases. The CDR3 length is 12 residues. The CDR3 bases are TGTGCCAGCAGTTGGACAGGGGAGGGAGCTTTCTTT. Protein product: CASSWTGEGAFF.

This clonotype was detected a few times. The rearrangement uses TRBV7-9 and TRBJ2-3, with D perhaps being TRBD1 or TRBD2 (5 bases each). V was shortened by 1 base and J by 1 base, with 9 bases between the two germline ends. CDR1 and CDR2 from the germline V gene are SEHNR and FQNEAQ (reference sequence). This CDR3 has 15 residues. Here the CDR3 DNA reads TGTGCCAGCAGCTTAGAATTGGGGGGCACAGATACGCAGTATTTT. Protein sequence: CASSLELGGTDTQYF.

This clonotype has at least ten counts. The CDR3 DNA sequence: TGTGCCAGCAGCGTAGTAGGGACCTCAGATACGCAGTATTTT. It codes for CASSVVGTSDTQYF. The V and J genes are TRBV9 and TRBJ2-3; D is tentatively TRBD1 or TRBD2 (5 bases each). Trimming left V 0 bases short and J 4 bases short, with 9 bases between. The CDR3 has 14 amino acids. Germline V gives CDR1 SGDLS, CDR2 YYNGEE. Looking up the rest from reference TRBV9 and TRBJ2-3 gives the full variable domain: DSGVTQTPKHLITATGQRVTLRCSPRSGDLSVYWYQQSLDQGLQFLIQYYNGEERAKGNILERFSAQQFPDLHSELNLSSLELGDSALYFCASSVVGTSDTQYFGPGTRLTVL.

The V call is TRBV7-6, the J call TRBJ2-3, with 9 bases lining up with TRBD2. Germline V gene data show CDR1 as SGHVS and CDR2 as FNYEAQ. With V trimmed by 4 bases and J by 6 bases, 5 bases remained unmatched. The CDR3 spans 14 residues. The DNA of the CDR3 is TGTGCCAGCAGCTACCGGACTAGCGAGGATACGCAGTATTTT. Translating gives CASSYRTSEDTQYF.

CDR3 nucleotides: TGTGCCACCAGTGAGCCCCCGGGGGGCGGCTACACCTTC. Protein product: CATSEPPGGGYTF. V usage is TRBV24-1 and J usage is TRBJ1-2; D may be TRBD1 (6 bases). Germline V CDR1 and CDR2: KGHDR, SFDVKD. This CDR3 spans 13 amino acids. The V end was cut by 4 bases, the J end by 8 bases, with 13 bases between.

The CDR3 reads CASSRIQQESYGYTF. CDR3 bases: TGTGCCAGCTCGCGCATTCAACAGGAAAGCTATGGCTACACCTTC. This chain links TRBV18 with TRBJ1-2, with D maybe TRBD1 (5 bases). Trimming took off 6 bases at V and 4 bases at J, with 18 bases between the two ends. CDR3 length: 15 residues. In germline, CDR1 is KGHSH, CDR2 LQKENI. The complete variable domain, with remaining parts taken from reference TRBV18 and TRBJ1-2, reads NAGVMQNPRHLVRRRGQEARLRCSPMKGHSHVYWYRQLPEEGLKFMVYLQKENIIDESGMPKERFSAEFPKEGPSILRIQQVVRGDSAAYFCASSRIQQESYGYTFGSGTRLTVV.

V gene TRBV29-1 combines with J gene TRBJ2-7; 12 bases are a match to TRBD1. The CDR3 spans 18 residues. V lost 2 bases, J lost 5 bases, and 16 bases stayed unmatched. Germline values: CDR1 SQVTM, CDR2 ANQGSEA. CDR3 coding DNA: TGCAGCGTTGAATCCACCTCGGGGACAGGGGGCTCGGTGGACGAGCAGTACTTC. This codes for CSVESTSGTGGSVDEQYF.